Listed here is a single T cell receptor beta chain. Its target is unknown. Using RNA template, CDR3s of TCR alpha and beta were amplified with iRepertoire arm-PCR. In TCRdb, the multiplex PCR reads were re-called with MiXCR into one record per CDR3 protein. The table has some 85,000 distinct CDR3 sequences, less than 30% seen once; the top ten hold under 8.5%. CDR3 length: 11 amino acids. Trimming took off 3 bases at V and 4 bases at J, with 4 bases between the two ends. The germline gives CDR1 LGHDT, CDR2 YNNKEL (reference sequence). This sample stems from a study of glioma-infiltrating T cells. Broader study findings: Tissue-blood divergence was below expectation in non-neoplastic patients, above in gliomas. Very few CDR3 sequences were shared between tissue and blood.

V usage is TRBV3-1 and J usage is TRBJ2-7, with unresolved D. The sequenced sample consisted of glioma tissue, nonneoplastic brain tissue, or PBMCs (not recorded which). This sequence originates from a human donor with low-grade glioma or glioblastoma, undergoing nonglioma brain surgery, or in good health (not recorded which). CDR3 coding DNA: TGTGCCAGCAGCCACAGTTACGAGCAGTACTTC. This codes for CASSHSYEQYF.